The 17 T cell receptor beta chains reported below all come from one sample, sequenced in a study of patients and donors after allogeneic stem cell transplantation. TCRdb re-called the RT-PCR reads with MiXCR, one entry per CDR3 protein. This table holds some 880,000 distinct CDR3 sequences, 18% found once. Input material: blood, either unsorted or a sorted T cell fraction (not recorded which). The receptors were gathered from a human donor who was either an allogeneic HSCT recipient or a stem cell or donor lymphocyte infusion donor (not recorded which). It is not recorded whose cells these are; they may come from a transplant donor.

The rearrangement uses TRBV20-1 and TRBJ2-1; 7 positions match TRBD1. The CDR3 has 13 amino acids. Germline CDR1 and CDR2: DFQATT and SNEGSKA (reference sequence). Unmatched junction bases numbered 1, after V lost 2 bases and J lost 3 bases. This CDR3 is CSARRTGYNEQFF. CDR3 nucleotide sequence: TGCAGTGCTAGAAGGACAGGCTACAATGAGCAGTTCTTC.

V usage is TRBV2 and J usage is TRBJ2-1; 8 bases line up with TRBD2. Trimming took 0 bases from V and 1 from J; bases not matched to a gene: 5. The CDR3 loop spans 17 amino acids. Looked up from germline, CDR1 is SNHLY and CDR2 is FYNNEI. The CDR3 spells CASSEALLAGSYNEQFF. CDR3 DNA: TGTGCCAGCAGTGAAGCGCTGCTAGCGGGTTCCTACAATGAGCAGTTCTTC.

This clonotype appeared a few times. This chain joins TRBV4-3 and TRBJ2-1; TRBD2 matches at 7 bases. CDR3 length: 18 amino acids. Trimming took 0 bases from V and 5 from J; bases not matched to a gene: 13. From germline, CDR1 is LGHNA and CDR2 YSLEER. The CDR3 reads CASSQDARWGGRNNEQFF. The CDR3 DNA reads as TGCGCCAGCAGCCAAGATGCAAGGTGGGGCGGGAGAAACAATGAGCAGTTCTTC.

This chain links TRBV12-3 or TRBV12-4 with TRBJ2-7; TRBD2 matches at 9 bases. V gave up 3 bases and J gave up 4 bases; unmatched junction bases: 4. The CDR3 has 14 residues. The CDR3 protein is CASSLREGLYEQYF. The CDR3 DNA follows: TGTGCCAGCAGTTTGCGGGAGGGCCTGTACGAGCAGTACTTC.

In its sample, this clonotype was seen a few times. The V and J genes are TRBV7-6 and TRBJ1-6; D is ambiguous. This CDR3 is 13 amino acids long. V lost 5 bases to trimming and J lost 10 bases, with 12 bases between them. Germline CDR1 and CDR2: SGHVS and FNYEAQ. CDR3 DNA sequence: TGTGCCAGCAGCCCCCGGCCGAAATCACCCCTCCACTTT. This translates into CASSPRPKSPLHF.

There are a few counts of this clonotype. The junction departs from the called germline gene at one end, perhaps through a read error. The chain has TRBV12-3 or TRBV12-4 and TRBJ2-7; possible D gene TRBD1, 5 bases. The CDR3 spans 14 residues. The DNA for the CDR3 is TGTGCCAGCAGCTTAGGGGCAGGGACCTACGAGCAGTACTTC. Its protein product is CASSLGAGTYEQYF.

This clonotype was found many times. V is TRBV29-1 and J is TRBJ1-3; D perhaps matches TRBD1 (6 bases). Germline V CDR1 and CDR2: SQVTM, ANQGSEA. This CDR3 contains 12 residues. CDR3 region: CTATGLGNTIYF. The CDR3 DNA is TGCACCGCCACAGGGCTAGGAAACACCATATATTTT.

As concerns this clonotype: An end of the junction differs from the germline gene, which may be a read error. The genes are TRBV6-1 and TRBJ1-4; D gene ambiguous. Germline loops: CDR1 MNHNS, CDR2 SASEGT. This CDR3 has 14 residues. The DNA for the CDR3 is TGTGCCAGCAGTCACCCTGCAACTAATGAAAAACTGTATTTT. Translating it yields CASSHPATNEKLYF.

A few counts support this clonotype. This sequence joins TRBV27 and TRBJ1-2; D remains unclear. The germline CDR1 and CDR2 sequences are MNHEY and SMNVEV (reference sequence). Between the trimmed V and J ends, which lost 4 bases and 1 base, there was a span of 7 bases. The CDR3 is 13 residues long. Here the CDR3 DNA reads TGTGCCAGCAGTTCACAGAATAACTATGGCTACACCTTC. Translation: CASSSQNNYGYTF.

This chain joins TRBV29-1 and TRBJ2-2, with no clear D. Germline V gives CDR1 SQVTM, CDR2 ANQGSEA. The CDR3 has 13 residues. V lost 2 bases to trimming and J lost 6 bases, with 10 bases between them. Here the CDR3 reads CSVERVTPGELFF. CDR3 in DNA: TGCAGCGTTGAAAGGGTAACCCCCGGGGAGCTGTTTTTT.

The V and J genes are TRBV5-1 and TRBJ2-1; a possible D gene is TRBD1 (8 bases). This CDR3 region has 15 residues. V gave up 2 bases and J gave up 6 bases, with 15 bases separating them. Germline V lookup: CDR1 SGHRS, CDR2 YFSETQ. The CDR3 loop is CASSFGQGGLNEQFF. Here the CDR3 DNA reads TGCGCCAGCAGCTTCGGACAGGGAGGGCTCAATGAGCAGTTCTTC.

J is TRBJ2-1 and V is TRBV15; TRBD2 is a possible D gene (6 bases). The germline V gene has CDR1 LNHNV and CDR2 YYDKDF (reference sequence). The CDR3 is 14 amino acids. V dropped 4 bases and J dropped 7 bases, with 14 bases sitting between them. CDR3: CATSMELAGNEQFF. The CDR3 DNA reads TGTGCCACCAGCATGGAACTCGCGGGGAATGAGCAGTTCTTC.

There are a few counts of this clonotype. J is TRBJ2-2 and V is TRBV7-9; TRBD1 agrees at 8 bases. Trimming cost V 3 bases and J 4 bases; bases outside gene matches: 4. The CDR3 spans 15 residues. Germline CDR1 reads SEHNR; CDR2 reads FQNEAQ (reference sequence). The CDR3 spells CASSFAQGATGELFF. Here the CDR3 DNA reads TGTGCCAGCAGCTTCGCCCAGGGGGCCACCGGGGAGCTGTTTTTT.

The chain uses TRBV12-3 or TRBV12-4 and TRBJ1-1, with D unresolved. The germline V and J ends were trimmed by 4 bases and 0 bases, with 9 bases remaining between them. This CDR3 contains 14 residues. The CDR3 DNA is TGTGCCAGCAGTTCGTTTTGGATGAACACTGAAGCTTTCTTT. Translating it yields CASSSFWMNTEAFF.

The chain carries TRBV5-1 and TRBJ1-1; no clear D. Germline V gives CDR1 SGHRS, CDR2 YFSETQ. Trimming removed 1 base from V and 8 bases from J, with 15 bases in between. There are 14 residues in the CDR3. The CDR3 sequence is CASSLPTPSSEAFF. In nucleotides, the CDR3 is TGCGCCAGCAGCTTGCCTACTCCGTCCTCAGAAGCTTTCTTT.

This clonotype was seen a few times. This chain connects TRBV6-1 to TRBJ1-5, with 8 bases lining up with TRBD1. Unmatched junction bases numbered 16, after V lost 8 bases and J lost 7 bases. Germline V gene lookup returns CDR1 MNHNS and CDR2 SASEGT. The CDR3 spans 16 residues. The CDR3 coding sequence is TGTGCCAGCGCTTTATCTGACAGGGGCAGAGGACAGCCCCAGCATTTT. It translates to CASALSDRGRGQPQHF.

This chain connects TRBV11-1 to TRBJ2-7, with TRBD2 identical over 12 bases. With 5 bases clipped from V and 0 bases from J, the junction kept 17 bases outside the gene matches. CDR1 is SGHAT and CDR2 is FQDESV in the germline V gene (reference sequence). CDR3 length equals 20 residues. The CDR3, as DNA: TGTGCCAGCAGCCACGCGACTAGCGGGGGTGCAAGACGTCGCTCCTACGAGCAGTACTTC. It is translated as CASSHATSGGARRRSYEQYF.